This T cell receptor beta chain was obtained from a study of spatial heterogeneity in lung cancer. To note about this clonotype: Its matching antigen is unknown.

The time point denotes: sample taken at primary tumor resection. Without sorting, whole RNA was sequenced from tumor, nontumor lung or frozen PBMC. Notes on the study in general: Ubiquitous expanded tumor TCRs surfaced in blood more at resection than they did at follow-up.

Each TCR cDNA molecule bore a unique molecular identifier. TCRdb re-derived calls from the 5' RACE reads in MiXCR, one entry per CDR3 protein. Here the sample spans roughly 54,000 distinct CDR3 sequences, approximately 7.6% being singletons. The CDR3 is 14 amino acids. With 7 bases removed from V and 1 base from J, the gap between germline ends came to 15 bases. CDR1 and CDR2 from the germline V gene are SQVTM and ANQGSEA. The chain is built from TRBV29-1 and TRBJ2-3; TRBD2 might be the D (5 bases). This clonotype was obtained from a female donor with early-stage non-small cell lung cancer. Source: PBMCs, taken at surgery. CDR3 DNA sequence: TGCAGCGGCCGGACTGGGGTTGGCACAGATACGCAGTATTTT. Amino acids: CSGRTGVGTDTQYF.